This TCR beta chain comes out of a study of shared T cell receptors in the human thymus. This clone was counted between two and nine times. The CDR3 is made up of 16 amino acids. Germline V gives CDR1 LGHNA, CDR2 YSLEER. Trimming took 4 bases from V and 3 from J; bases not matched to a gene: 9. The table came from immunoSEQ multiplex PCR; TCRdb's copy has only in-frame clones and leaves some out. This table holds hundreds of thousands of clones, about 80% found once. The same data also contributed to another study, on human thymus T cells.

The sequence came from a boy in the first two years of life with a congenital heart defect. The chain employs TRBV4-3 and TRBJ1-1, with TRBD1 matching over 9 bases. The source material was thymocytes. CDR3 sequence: CASSRVGDREHTEAFF. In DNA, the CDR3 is TGCGCCAGCAGCCGAGTAGGGGACAGGGAGCACACTGAAGCTTTCTTT.